This paragraph reports one T cell receptor beta chain. Its recognized antigen is unknown. No base qualities exist here, and no much larger clone lies one base off it. The collaborating institutions used their own protocols to collect whole blood in K2EDTA tubes. For TCRbeta analysis, collaborators shipped samples in one of three forms: frozen whole blood, isolated PBMCs, or DNA extracted from either of those sample types. Inclusive of the bounding cysteine and phenylalanine, the CDR3 is 16 residues long. Here the CDR3 DNA is all that survives: 48 bases in frame from base 1. The CDR1 and CDR2 encoded by the germline V gene (reference sequence) are GTSNPN and SVGIG. V and J lose 0 bases and 7 bases, and a span of 19 bases separates them. This entry belongs to a study of blood T cell repertoires in COVID-19 (TCRdb year 2020). About the investigation overall: Collaborator samples came from the United States, Italy and Spain and covered acute and convalescent phases of COVID-19. Where available, HLA class I and class II types were taken from metadata supplied by the sample provider and were not determined by assay-based typing. A de-identified subject ID, COVID-19 status, age in years and sex were almost always included in the sample metadata. The samples were drawn from two sources: the first 160 participants of the ongoing ImmuneRACE study, and some 1,300 subjects contributed by 6 global collaborators. Subjects who had been exposed to COVID-19, were actively infected with it, or had recovered from it provided the deeply sampled blood TCRbeta repertoires that made up the dataset. The prospective study material was composed of cDNA or gDNA derived from T cells, B-cell-depleted T cells, or PBMCs. A freely available public database, intended as a resource for researchers studying the immune response to SARS-CoV-2, is where the repertoires were released.

General findings and caveats noted by the study authors: The quantity of clinical and demographic metadata differed by source and by participant and was supplied without curation.

TCRbeta CDR3 regions were amplified from genomic DNA using the immunoSEQ Assay, a bias-controlled multiplex PCR. The paper's processing steps were these. The number of nucleated cells in each sample was estimated from the amplification of reference gene primers within the assay. Sequence reads were collapsed and filtered to measure the absolute abundance of every unique TCRbeta CDR3 rearrangement. For each sample, productive Simpson clonality was calculated as the square root of Simpson's diversity index over productive rearrangements. TCRdb holds this immuneACCESS table with in-frame rearrangements only. Some clones are missing; in checked studies, unresolved V genes explain under half, and the rest has no known cause. D and trimming were read from the DNA, whereas the V and J calls and clone size are those reported in that table. The sample records around 270,000 clones, around nine tenths of which are singletons. In total, the top ten clones hold 0.75% to 0.9% of the sample.

Sequenced input: peripheral blood. The clonotype comes from a man aged 25-40 years with acute or convalescent COVID-19. Recombination connected TRBV30 to TRBJ1-5; no D gene can be assigned with confidence. The encoded CDR3 is CAWSVGYLQGSQPQHF. The sequence in DNA is TGTGCCTGGAGTGTAGGCTACCTACAAGGGAGCCAGCCCCAGCATTTT.